The 23 T cell receptor beta chains reported below all come from one sample, sequenced in a study of T cells after yellow fever vaccination. TCRdb recomputed calls from the 5' RACE reads with MiXCR, one row per CDR3 protein. Here the sample spans about 120,000 distinct CDR3 sequences, roughly 15% being singletons. The sequences come from CD8+ T cells sorted from PBMCs, collected 5 days after the yellow fever booster vaccination. Receptors were obtained from a man aged 18 to 29 who received the YFV17D yellow fever vaccine.

The chain has TRBV6-1 and TRBJ2-5; D is unclear. Trimming left V 8 bases short and J 10 bases short, with 8 bases between. Germline V gene sequence: CDR1 MNHNS, CDR2 SASEGT. The CDR3 is 9 residues long. The CDR3 nucleotides read TGTGCCAGCGGGGTCGGCCAGTACTTC. This codes for CASGVGQYF.

This clonotype appeared once. The chain carries TRBV6-2 or TRBV6-3 and TRBJ2-7, with D hard to call. Germline CDR1 MNHEY, CDR2 SVGEGT. V lost 5 bases to trimming and J lost 5 bases, with 10 bases between them. The CDR3 loop spans 12 amino acids. CDR3 sequence (DNA): TGTGCCAGCAGTAGACCCACGGACGAGCAGTACTTC. This gives the protein CASSRPTDEQYF.

The chain links TRBV7-9 to TRBJ1-6; perhaps TRBD1 as D (6 bases). The CDR3 consists of 13 residues. Germline V gene sequence: CDR1 SEHNR, CDR2 FQNEAQ (reference sequence). V was shortened by 1 base and J by 9 bases, with 7 bases between the two germline ends. The CDR3, as DNA: TGTGCCAGCAGCTTAGGGGGGCTTTCACCCCTCCACTTT. Translated, it gives CASSLGGLSPLHF.

The rearrangement links TRBV12-3 or TRBV12-4 to TRBJ2-2; D tentatively fits TRBD1 or TRBD2 (7 bases each). This CDR3 region has 17 residues. Trimming took off 4 bases at V and 5 bases at J, with 20 bases between the two ends. The CDR3 DNA reads TGTGCCAGCAGTTCGGGCCCCCAGGGGGAGGGGACCGGGGAGCTGTTTTTT. Protein: CASSSGPQGEGTGELFF.

This clonotype turned up a few times. V usage is TRBV11-2 and J usage is TRBJ1-2, with TRBD1 as a possible D gene (5 bases). Trimming removed 4 bases from V and 2 bases from J, with 14 bases in between. Germline-derived CDR1 and CDR2 are SGHAT and FQNNGV. The CDR3 is 15 amino acids. CDR3 sequence: CASSSSGRGNYGYTF. In nucleotides, the CDR3 is TGTGCCAGCAGCTCGTCAGGTCGGGGGAACTATGGCTACACCTTC.

V usage is TRBV7-9 and J usage is TRBJ1-4; possibly TRBD1 for D (6 bases). Trimming cost V 8 bases and J 7 bases, with 14 bases left between them. This CDR3 is 13 amino acids long. Per germline, CDR1 SEHNR and CDR2 FQNEAQ (reference sequence). This CDR3 is CASGGRDSEKLFF. In nucleotides, the CDR3 is TGTGCCAGCGGGGGCAGGGATTCTGAAAAACTGTTTTTT.

This clonotype was seen a handful of times. The chain carries TRBV7-9 and TRBJ2-5; no clear D gene. The CDR3 length is 17 residues. V shed 4 bases and J shed 1 base, with 19 bases lying between them. Germline loops: CDR1 SEHNR, CDR2 FQNEAQ (reference sequence). The CDR3 spells CASSSPIQEGIQETQYF. CDR3 nucleotide sequence: TGTGCCAGCAGCTCGCCGATACAAGAAGGAATCCAAGAGACCCAGTACTTC.

DNA of the CDR3: TGTGCCACCTACCTAGCGGGCGGTGAGCAGTTCTTC. Amino acids: CATYLAGGEQFF. V and J are TRBV19 and TRBJ2-1; 8 positions agree with TRBD2. The CDR3 is made up of 12 amino acids. CDR1 is LNHDA and CDR2 is SQIVND in the germline V gene (reference sequence). J lost 9 bases, V lost 10 bases, and 8 bases had no gene match.

There are a few counts of this clonotype. The rearrangement joins TRBV6-2 or TRBV6-3 to TRBJ2-7, with D uncertain. Germline V gene data show CDR1 as MNHEY and CDR2 as SVGEGT. The germline V and J ends were trimmed by 0 bases and 2 bases, with 17 bases remaining between them. CDR3 size: 17 residues. The CDR3 DNA follows: TGTGCCAGCAGTTACTCGAAAAAGGTGGGCCTAACCTACGAGCAGTACTTC. It encodes CASSYSKKVGLTYEQYF.

This clonotype was seen more than once but under ten times. The gene calls are TRBV4-1 and TRBJ2-3, with TRBD1 as a possible D gene (5 bases). The ends were cut back, 0 bases at V and 4 bases at J, with 8 bases in the middle. This CDR3 contains 14 residues. Germline V gene data show CDR1 as MGHRA and CDR2 as YSYEKL. The CDR3 coding sequence is TGCGCCAGCAGCCAAGAAGTCAGGGCAGATACGCAGTATTTT. Encoded protein: CASSQEVRADTQYF.

This clonotype was found many times. This chain's CDR3 is CASSQEWASGGPWDEQFF. CDR3 in DNA: TGCGCCAGCAGCCAAGAGTGGGCTAGCGGGGGGCCCTGGGATGAGCAGTTCTTC. The chain links TRBV4-1 to TRBJ2-1; 11 positions agree with TRBD2. Trimming took 0 bases from V and 8 from J; bases not matched to a gene: 12. In germline, CDR1 is MGHRA, CDR2 YSYEKL. The CDR3 totals 18 residues.

This clonotype was seen a few times. This chain joins TRBV7-4 and TRBJ1-2; D unclear. Trimming took off 5 bases at V and 4 bases at J, with 14 bases between the two ends. CDR3 length: 14 amino acids. Germline assignment: CDR1 SGHVT and CDR2 SQSDAQ. CDR3 sequence: CASSPRGARYGYTF. DNA of the CDR3: TGTGCCAGCAGCCCCCGTGGCGCCCGCTATGGCTACACCTTC.

This clonotype was detected only once. The J gene is TRBJ2-1, the V gene TRBV18, with D possibly matching TRBD2 (5 bases). CDR1 and CDR2 from the germline V gene are KGHSH and LQKENI. The CDR3 has 12 residues. Trimming shortened V by 0 bases and J by 9 bases, and 6 bases separated the two germline ends. CDR3 nucleotides: TGTGCCAGCTCACCACCGAGGGCTGAGCAGTTCTTC. Amino acids: CASSPPRAEQFF.

Only a few counts were recorded for this clonotype. The V call is TRBV29-1, the J call TRBJ1-2, with D hard to call. Germline lookup yields CDR1 SQVTM and CDR2 ANQGSEA. V was clipped by 4 bases and J by 6 bases, with 12 bases between them. The CDR3 extends over 12 amino acids. CDR3 DNA sequence: TGCAGCGTTGCTCCAGGCCACCATGGCTACACCTTC. Amino acid sequence: CSVAPGHHGYTF.

This clonotype was found a few times. The CDR3 sequence is CASSEGQPQHF. The CDR3 DNA is TGTGCCAGCAGTGAGGGCCAGCCCCAGCATTTT. The V call is TRBV6-1, the J call TRBJ1-5, with D unclear. CDR1 is MNHNS, CDR2 SASEGT, per germline. CDR3 length: 11 residues. Trimming left V 3 bases short and J 7 bases short, with 4 bases between.

This rearrangement joins TRBV29-1 to TRBJ2-1, with D perhaps being TRBD1 or TRBD2 (6 bases each). Germline V lookup: CDR1 SQVTM, CDR2 ANQGSEA. V lost 7 bases to trimming and J lost 2 bases, with 12 bases between them. CDR3 length: 13 amino acids. The CDR3 DNA reads as TGCAGCGCCTTGGGGGGCACCTACAATGAGCAGTTCTTC. Translated, it gives CSALGGTYNEQFF.

This clonotype was observed a few times. The rearrangement joins TRBV12-5 to TRBJ1-1; TRBD1 matches at 7 bases. CDR3 size: 16 residues. The germline V gene encodes CDR1 LGHNT and CDR2 FRNRAP. The V and J ends lost 3 bases and 4 bases, in that order; junction bases with no gene match: 11. The DNA for the CDR3 is TGTGCTAGTGGTTTTCTCATCAGGGGGGCTACCACTGAAGCTTTCTTT. Residues: CASGFLIRGATTEAFF.

CDR3 amino acids: CASSKPPGELFF. CDR3 bases: TGTGCCAGTAGTAAGCCTCCCGGGGAGCTGTTTTTT. The chain recombines TRBV19 with TRBJ2-2; D is undetermined. This CDR3 comprises 12 residues. The germline V and J ends were trimmed by 4 bases and 6 bases, with 6 bases remaining between them. CDR1 is LNHDA and CDR2 is SQIVND in the germline V gene (reference sequence).

The chain couples TRBV5-6 to TRBJ2-3; D may be TRBD2 (5 bases). From germline, CDR1 is SGHDT and CDR2 YYEEEE. The CDR3 is 18 amino acids. V lost 4 bases, J lost 0 bases, and 21 bases lay in between. CDR3 DNA sequence: TGTGCCAGCAGCCCGCAATCCTCCTTAGCGATGAGCACAGATACGCAGTATTTT. It codes for CASSPQSSLAMSTDTQYF.

The chain employs TRBV29-1 and TRBJ2-7; D is unclear. The V and J ends lost 1 base and 6 bases respectively, with 13 bases between them. The CDR3 length is 13 residues. Looked up from germline, CDR1 is SQVTM and CDR2 is ANQGSEA. CDR3 DNA: TGCAGCGTTGAAGGCCCAGTAGGGCGCGAGCAGTACTTC. Translated: CSVEGPVGREQYF.

The chain uses TRBV29-1 and TRBJ1-1; no definite D call. The CDR3 sequence is 14 residues long. Germline V CDR1 and CDR2: SQVTM, ANQGSEA. V was trimmed by 2 bases and J by 1 base, leaving 11 bases between them. This CDR3 is CSVERVGKNTEAFF. The CDR3 DNA is TGCAGCGTTGAAAGGGTCGGGAAGAACACTGAAGCTTTCTTT.

This chain links TRBV3-1 with TRBJ2-5; 7 bases match TRBD1. The CDR3 loop spans 16 amino acids. V lost 1 base and J lost 5; bases outside the gene matches: 10. The V gene's germline CDR1 is LGHDT and CDR2 YNNKEL (reference sequence). CDR3 in DNA: TGTGCCAGCAGCCAAGTGCAGGGGGACCCTAGGGAGACCCAGTACTTC. Protein sequence: CASSQVQGDPRETQYF.

The CDR3: CASGLTGVRGYTF. CDR3 nucleotides: TGTGCTAGTGGTTTGACAGGGGTGCGTGGCTACACCTTC. J is TRBJ1-2 and V is TRBV12-5; 7 positions agree with TRBD1. The CDR3 runs 13 residues. Looked up from germline, CDR1 is LGHNT and CDR2 is FRNRAP. Trimming removed 2 bases from V and 7 bases from J; junction bases left unmatched: 4.